This TCR beta chain was captured in a study of blood T cell dynamics during melanoma immunotherapy. Time point in this sample: week 3, after first cycle of checkpoint inhibitor. Some clones are missing from TCRdb's copy, which holds only in-frame ones; the method was immunoSEQ multiplex PCR. The sample lists roughly 15,000 clones, 87% seen once, with 6.5% to 9.5% in the top ten. This CDR3 is 12 amino acids long. The V and J ends lost 3 bases and 7 bases respectively, with 7 bases between them. From germline, CDR1 is MDHEN and CDR2 SYDVKM. The V gene is TRBV28, the J gene TRBJ2-1, with unresolved D. Sequencing used blood, obtained from a patient treated with checkpoint blockade. This receptor was taken from a human donor with melanoma. The CDR3 here is CASSFDLNEQFF. CDR3 sequence (DNA): TGTGCCAGCAGTTTTGATTTGAATGAGCAGTTCTTC.